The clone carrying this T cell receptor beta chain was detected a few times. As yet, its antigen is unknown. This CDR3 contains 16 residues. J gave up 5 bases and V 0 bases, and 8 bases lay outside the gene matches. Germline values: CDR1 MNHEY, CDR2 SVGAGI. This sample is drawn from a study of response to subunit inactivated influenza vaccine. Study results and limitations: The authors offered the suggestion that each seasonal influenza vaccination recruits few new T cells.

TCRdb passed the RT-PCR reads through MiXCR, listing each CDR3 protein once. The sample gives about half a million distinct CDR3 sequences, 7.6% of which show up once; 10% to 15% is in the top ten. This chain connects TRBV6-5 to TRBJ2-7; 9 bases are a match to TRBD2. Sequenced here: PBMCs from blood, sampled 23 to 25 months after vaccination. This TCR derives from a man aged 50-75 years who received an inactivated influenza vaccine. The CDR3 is CASSYSTSGGRNEQYF. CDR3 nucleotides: TGTGCCAGCAGTTACTCGACCAGCGGGGGGAGAAACGAGCAGTACTTC.